This TCR beta chain was retrieved from a study of T cell responses to AZD1222 COVID-19 vaccine. The assay was immunoSEQ multiplex PCR, and TCRdb's table has in-frame clones only and misses some. The sample yields some 150,000 clones, over 85% seen once. The germline V gene encodes CDR1 WNHNN and CDR2 SYGVQD (reference sequence). This CDR3 is built from 13 residues. Trimming pared 2 bases from V and 4 bases from J, leaving 8 bases between. The chain combines TRBV10-1 with TRBJ1-1; possibly TRBD1 for D (6 bases). This clonotype originated in an adult in good health. The sequences come from peripheral blood, collected on day 0 of AZD1222 vaccination. CDR3 residues: CASSETGFTEAFF. Here the CDR3 DNA reads TGCGCCAGCAGTGAGACAGGGTTCACTGAAGCTTTCTTT.